This TCR beta chain was sequenced for a study of cytomegalovirus exposure and HLA in healthy donors. Study details: Of the donors genotyped, a few hundred in all, 75% to 85% fell in the Caucasian-associated ancestry cluster.

As regards this clone: Its specificity is unknown.

PCR primers comprised 60 Vbeta and 13 Jbeta primers. The data were produced by immunoSEQ multiplex PCR, yet TCRdb's version contains in-frame clones alone and is incomplete. Among 150,000 to 180,000 clones, approximately 69% were seen once, and the ten largest hold 2.1%. Likely unrecorded immune exposures existed in these nominally healthy donors. General study points: The availability of immune exposure information extended only to CMV serostatus. Later work found most CMV-associated TCR beta chains apparently HLA-restricted.

The CDR3 sequence is 14 residues long. The germline V gene encodes CDR1 SGHRS and CDR2 YFSETQ. Trimming shortened V by 2 bases and J by 3 bases, and 11 bases separated the two germline ends. The chain links TRBV5-1 to TRBJ1-2; D perhaps matches TRBD1 (5 bases). Source material: PBMCs. The receptor comes from a man aged 25 to 45 in good health and CMV-seronegative. The DNA for the CDR3 is TGCGCCAGCAGCTTTCAGGGTGGGGACTATGGCTACACCTTC. Translating gives CASSFQGGDYGYTF. The variable domain in full, with the rest retrieved from reference TRBV5-1 and TRBJ1-2, is KAGVTQTPRYLIKTRGQQVTLSCSPISGHRSVSWYQQTPGQGLQFLFEYFSETQRNKGNFPGRFSGRQFSNSRSEMNVSTLELGDSALYLCASSFQGGDYGYTFGSGTRLTVV.